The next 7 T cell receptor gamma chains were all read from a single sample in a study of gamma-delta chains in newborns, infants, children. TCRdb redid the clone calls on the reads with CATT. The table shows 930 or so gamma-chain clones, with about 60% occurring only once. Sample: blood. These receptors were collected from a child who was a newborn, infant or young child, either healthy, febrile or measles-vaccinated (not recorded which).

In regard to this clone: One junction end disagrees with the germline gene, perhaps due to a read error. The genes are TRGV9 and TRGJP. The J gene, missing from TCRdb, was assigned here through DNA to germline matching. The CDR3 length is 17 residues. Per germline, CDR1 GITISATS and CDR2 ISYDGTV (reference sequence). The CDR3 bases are TGTGCCTTGTGGGAGGTGAGCCAAGAGGTGGGCAAAAAAATCAAGGTATTT. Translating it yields CALWEVSQEVGKKIKVF.

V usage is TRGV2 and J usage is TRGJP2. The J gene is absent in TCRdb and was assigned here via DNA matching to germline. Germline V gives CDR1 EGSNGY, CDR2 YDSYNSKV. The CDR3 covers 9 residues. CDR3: CARGWIKTF. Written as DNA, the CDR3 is TGTGCGCGTGGGTGGATCAAGACGTTT.

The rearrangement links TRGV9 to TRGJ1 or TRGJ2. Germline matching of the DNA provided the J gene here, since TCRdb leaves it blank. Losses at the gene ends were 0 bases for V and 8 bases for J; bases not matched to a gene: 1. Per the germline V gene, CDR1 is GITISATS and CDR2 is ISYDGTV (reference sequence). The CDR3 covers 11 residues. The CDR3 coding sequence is TGTGCCTTGTGGGAGGTGCATAAGAAACTCTTT. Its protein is CALWEVHKKLF.

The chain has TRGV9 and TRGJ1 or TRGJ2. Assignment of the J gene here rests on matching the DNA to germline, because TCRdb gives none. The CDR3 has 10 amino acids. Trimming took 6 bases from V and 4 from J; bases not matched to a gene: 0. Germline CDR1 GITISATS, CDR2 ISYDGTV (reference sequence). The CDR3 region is CALWYYKKLF. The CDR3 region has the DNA TGTGCCTTGTGGTATTATAAGAAACTCTTT.

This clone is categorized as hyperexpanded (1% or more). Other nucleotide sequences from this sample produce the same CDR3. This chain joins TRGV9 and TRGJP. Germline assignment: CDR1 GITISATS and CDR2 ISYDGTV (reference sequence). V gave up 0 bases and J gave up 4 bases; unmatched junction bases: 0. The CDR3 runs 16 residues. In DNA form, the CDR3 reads TGTGCCTTGTGGGAGGTGCAAGAGTTGGGCAAAAAAATCAAGGTATTT. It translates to CALWEVQELGKKIKVF.

CDR3 DNA: TGTGCCACCTGGGATATCAGTAAGAAACTCTTT. It yields the protein CATWDISKKLF. The chain carries TRGV8 and TRGJ1 or TRGJ2. TCRdb is silent on the J gene; assignment here came from matching the DNA to germline. The germline V gene has CDR1 VENAVY and CDR2 YDSYNSRV. The junction had 4 bases not matched to a gene; V was cut back by 2 bases and J by 9 bases. The CDR3 runs to 11 residues.

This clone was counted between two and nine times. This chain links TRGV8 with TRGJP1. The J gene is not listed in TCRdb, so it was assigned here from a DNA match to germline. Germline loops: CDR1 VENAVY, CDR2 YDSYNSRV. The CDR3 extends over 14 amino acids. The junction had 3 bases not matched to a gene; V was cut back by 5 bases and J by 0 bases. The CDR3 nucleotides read TGTGCCACCTGGGTCCATACCACTGGTTGGTTCAAGATATTT. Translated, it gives CATWVHTTGWFKIF.